These T cell receptor beta chains were read from a single sample in a study of blood T cells in healthy people across ages. In TCRdb, the 5' RACE reads were re-called with MiXCR into one record per CDR3 protein. The table has around 1,000,000 distinct CDR3 sequences, roughly a quarter seen once; the top ten hold about 0.8%. The sample was also linked to a second study, of T cells of mothers and their children.

The sample consisted of blood. The receptors derive from a girl aged 2 to 10 in good health. Each CDR3 is given with its conserved first and last residue. The D gene is left open where the match is weak. The size field is filled for only some rows; it gives once, few, many or a size class.

NA	TRBV25-1	TRBJ1-4	many	CASSPRGAGEEKLFF	TGTGCCAGCAGCCCTCGGGGGGCGGGAGAGGAAAAACTGTTTTTT
NA	TRBV2	TRBJ2-5	NA	CASEIGGTQYF	TGTGCCAGCGAAATTGGGGGGACCCAGTACTTC
NA	TRBV28	TRBJ2-1	few	CASSLKLSSYNEQFF	TGTGCCAGCAGTTTAAAGCTCAGCTCCTACAATGAGCAGTTCTTC
NA	TRBV2	TRBJ1-5	many	CASSRETNQPQHF	TGTGCCAGCAGCAGGGAGACCAATCAGCCCCAGCATTTT
TRBD1	TRBV4-3	TRBJ1-4	NA	CASSFVPGQGDQANEKLFF	TGCGCCAGCAGCTTCGTGCCGGGACAGGGGGATCAGGCTAATGAAAAACTGTTTTTT
NA	TRBV6-2/TRBV6-3	TRBJ2-3	few	CASSPTGTYTDTQYF	TGTGCCAGCAGTCCGACCGGGACCTACACAGATACGCAGTATTTT
NA	TRBV28	TRBJ2-3	few	CAGSSGKKITDTQYF	TGTGCCGGCTCCTCAGGGAAAAAGATCACAGATACGCAGTATTTT
NA	TRBV20-1	TRBJ2-5	once	CSATNRTKETQSF	TGCAGTGCTACAAACAGGACTAAAGAGACCCAGTCCTTC
TRBD2	TRBV5-1	TRBJ2-7	NA	CASSMSLGGSSHEQYF	TGCGCCAGCAGCATGAGTTTGGGCGGGAGTTCCCACGAGCAGTACTTC
NA	TRBV28	TRBJ2-1	NA	CASSLSGHNEQFF	TGTGCCAGCAGTTTATCCGGACACAATGAGCAGTTCTTC
NA	TRBV29-1	TRBJ1-1	few	CSVGRPSAEVFF	TGCAGCGTCGGACGCCCCTCCGCTGAAGTTTTCTTT
NA	TRBV13	TRBJ1-2	NA	CASSSRLSGYTF	TGTGCCAGCAGCTCCCGTTTGTCTGGCTACACCTTC
NA	TRBV4-3	TRBJ1-2	few	CASSQDFFGGGYTF	TGCGCCAGCAGCCAAGATTTTTTCGGGGGTGGCTACACCTTC
NA	TRBV12-3/TRBV12-4	TRBJ2-3	NA	CASTTRPSDTQYF	TGTGCCAGTACTACACGGCCCTCAGATACGCAGTATTTT
NA	TRBV10-3	TRBJ2-3	few	CAISESGSKTDTQYF	TGTGCCATCAGTGAGTCTGGCAGCAAAACAGATACGCAGTATTTT
NA	TRBV29-1	TRBJ2-2	NA	CSVVNMNTGELFF	TGCAGCGTTGTAAACATGAACACCGGGGAGCTGTTTTTT
NA	TRBV5-1	TRBJ2-5	NA	CASSLGASAQETQYF	TGCGCCAGCAGCTTGGGGGCCAGCGCCCAAGAGACCCAGTACTTC
NA	TRBV20-1	TRBJ2-7	NA	CSAKRDTLYEQYF	TGCAGTGCTAAACGGGACACCCTCTACGAGCAGTACTTC
NA	TRBV7-2	TRBJ2-4	NA	CASSSGQPDVKNIQYF	TGTGCCAGCAGCTCCGGACAGCCTGACGTCAAAAACATTCAGTACTTC
NA	TRBV7-7	TRBJ2-1	NA	CASSLVLSPKGEQFF	TGTGCTAGCAGCTTAGTCTTATCCCCTAAGGGTGAGCAGTTCTTC
TRBD2	TRBV9	TRBJ2-7	many	CASSATSGSWSGGEQYF	TGTGCCAGCAGTGCTACTAGCGGGAGTTGGTCCGGGGGCGAGCAGTACTTC
NA	TRBV28	TRBJ1-4	few	CASSPRRSAGEKLFF	TGTGCCAGCAGCCCTCGGAGGTCCGCGGGAGAAAAACTGTTTTTT
NA	TRBV12-3/TRBV12-4	TRBJ2-1	NA	CASSFVGAPPINEQFF	TGTGCCAGCAGTTTTGTCGGGGCCCCCCCGATCAATGAGCAGTTCTTC
TRBD1	TRBV7-2	TRBJ2-4	NA	CASSIGQGVDIQYF	TGTGCCAGCAGCATTGGACAGGGGGTTGACATTCAGTACTTC
NA	TRBV4-1	TRBJ1-6	NA	CASSHGDGDSPLHF	TGCGCCAGCAGCCACGGGGACGGGGATTCACCCCTCCACTTT
NA	TRBV4-2	TRBJ1-6	few	CASSQVGGQGGVDNSPLHF	TGTGCCAGCAGCCAAGTGGGTGGTCAGGGAGGAGTCGATAATTCACCCCTCCACTTT
NA	TRBV4-3	TRBJ1-3	few	CASSQDRLVAVSGNTIYF	TGCGCCAGCAGCCAAGATCGTTTAGTCGCGGTCTCTGGAAACACCATATATTTT
NA	TRBV19	TRBJ2-7	NA	CARQGLEQYF	TGTGCCAGACAGGGCCTCGAGCAGTACTTC
NA	TRBV4-1	TRBJ1-5	few	CASSQDRRSNQPQHF	TGCGCCAGCAGTCAAGATCGACGGTCCAATCAGCCCCAGCATTTT
NA	TRBV3-1	TRBJ1-5	NA	CASSQRSDNQPQHF	TGTGCCAGCAGCCAAAGGAGCGACAATCAGCCCCAGCATTTT
NA	TRBV29-1	TRBJ2-7	NA	CSVEVDRLGPYEQYF	TGCAGCGTTGAGGTGGATCGGCTAGGGCCCTACGAGCAGTACTTC
NA	TRBV4-1	TRBJ2-7	once	CASSPELEDEQYF	TGCGCCAGCAGCCCGGAACTCGAGGACGAGCAGTACTTC
TRBD1	TRBV29-1	TRBJ2-2	NA	CSGYRGNTGGLFF	TGCAGCGGCTACAGGGGGAACACCGGGGGGCTGTTTTTT
NA	TRBV4-3	TRBJ2-1	NA	CASSQDNMGVYNEQFF	TGCGCCAGCAGCCAGGATAATATGGGGGTTTACAATGAGCAGTTCTTC
NA	TRBV20-1	TRBJ2-2	NA	CSALGGNTGELFF	TGCAGTGCCCTCGGCGGCAACACCGGGGAGCTGTTTTTT
TRBD2	TRBV18	TRBJ2-4	NA	CASSSAGVQNIQYF	TGTGCCAGCTCATCCGCGGGGGTGCAAAACATTCAGTACTTC
NA	TRBV20-1	TRBJ2-7	NA	CSARWGPYKQYF	TGCAGTGCTAGATGGGGACCCTACAAGCAGTACTTC
NA	TRBV6-5	TRBJ2-5	few	CASSSFGLGETQYF	TGTGCCAGCAGTTCCTTCGGACTCGGAGAGACCCAGTACTTC
NA	TRBV20-1	TRBJ2-7	few	CSATRRVRGSSYEQYF	TGCAGTGCTACCCGACGAGTTAGGGGGAGCTCCTACGAGCAGTACTTC
TRBD2	TRBV2	TRBJ2-4	few	CASSEVGGRVAKNIQYF	TGTGCCAGCAGTGAAGTTGGCGGGAGAGTAGCCAAAAACATTCAGTACTTC
TRBD1	TRBV6-2/TRBV6-3	TRBJ2-7	NA	CASRMAGQGAYEQYF	TGTGCCAGCAGAATGGCGGGACAGGGAGCCTACGAGCAGTACTTC
NA	TRBV20-1	TRBJ2-7	NA	CSARDLRGPPYEQYF	TGCAGTGCTAGAGATCTTAGGGGCCCTCCCTACGAGCAGTACTTC
NA	TRBV6-2/TRBV6-3	TRBJ2-7	NA	CASSYEGGYEQYF	TGTGCCAGCAGTTACGAGGGTGGATACGAGCAGTACTTC
NA	TRBV5-1	TRBJ2-7	NA	CASSASVRTYEQYF	TGCGCCAGCAGCGCCTCGGTTAGGACCTACGAGCAGTACTTC
TRBD2	TRBV5-5	TRBJ2-7	NA	CASSLRGTSGSLSSYEQYF	TGTGCCAGCAGCTTGAGGGGGACTAGCGGGAGCCTCTCCTCCTACGAGCAGTACTTC
NA	TRBV29-1	TRBJ2-3	NA	CSAGDGGPNQPQYF	TGCAGCGCAGGGGATGGGGGCCCAAATCAGCCCCAGTATTTT
NA	TRBV12-3/TRBV12-4	TRBJ2-7	NA	CASSFYVVRQDDMYYEQYF	TGTGCCAGCAGTTTTTATGTGGTACGGCAGGACGACATGTACTACGAGCAGTACTTC
NA	TRBV10-3	TRBJ2-4	few	CASSDSHLAKNIQYF	TGTGCCTCCTCAGACAGCCACCTAGCCAAAAACATTCAGTACTTC